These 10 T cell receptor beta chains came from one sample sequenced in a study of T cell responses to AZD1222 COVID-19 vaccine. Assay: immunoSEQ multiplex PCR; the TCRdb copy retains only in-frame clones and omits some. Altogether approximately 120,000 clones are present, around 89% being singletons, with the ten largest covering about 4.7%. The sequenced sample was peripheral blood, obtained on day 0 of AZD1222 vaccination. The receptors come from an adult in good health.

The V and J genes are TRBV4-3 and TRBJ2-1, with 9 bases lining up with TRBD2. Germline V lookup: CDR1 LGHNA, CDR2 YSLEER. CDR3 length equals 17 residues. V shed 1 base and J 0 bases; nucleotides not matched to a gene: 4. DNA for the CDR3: TGCGCCAGCAGCCAAGGTCCTAGCGGGGTCTCCTACAATGAGCAGTTCTTC. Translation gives CASSQGPSGVSYNEQFF.

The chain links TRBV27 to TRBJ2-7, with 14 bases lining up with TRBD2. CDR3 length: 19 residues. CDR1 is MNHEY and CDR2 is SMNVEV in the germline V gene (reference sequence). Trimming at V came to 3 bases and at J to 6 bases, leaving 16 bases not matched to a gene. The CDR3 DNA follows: TGTGCCAGCAGTTTTTCTGTTGGGGGGGGACTAGCGGGAGAGGGCGAGCAGTACTTC. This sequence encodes CASSFSVGGGLAGEGEQYF.

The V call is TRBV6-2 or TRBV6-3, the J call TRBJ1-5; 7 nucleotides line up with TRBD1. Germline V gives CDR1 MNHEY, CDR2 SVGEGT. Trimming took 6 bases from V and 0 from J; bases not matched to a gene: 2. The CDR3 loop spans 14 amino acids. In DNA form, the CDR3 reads TGTGCCAGCAGCGGACAGGCTAGCAATCAGCCCCAGCATTTT. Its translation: CASSGQASNQPQHF.

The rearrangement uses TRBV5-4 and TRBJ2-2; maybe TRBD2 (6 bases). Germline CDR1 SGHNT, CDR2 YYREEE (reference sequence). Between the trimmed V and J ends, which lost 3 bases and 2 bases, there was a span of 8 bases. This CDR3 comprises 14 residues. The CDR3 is CASSWDFNTGELFF. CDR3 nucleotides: TGTGCCAGCAGCTGGGACTTCAACACCGGGGAGCTGTTTTTT.

The CDR3 nucleotides are TGTGCCAGCAGCCAAGGGTGGGCGGAGGACGAGCAGTACTTC. It is translated as CASSQGWAEDEQYF. The V and J genes are TRBV3-1 (or the pseudogene TRBV3-2) and TRBJ2-7; TRBD2 might be the D (5 bases). The CDR3 totals 14 residues. From germline, CDR1 is LGHDT and CDR2 YNNKEL (reference sequence). Trimming left V 1 base short and J 5 bases short, with 12 bases between.

In DNA form, the CDR3 reads TGCGCCAGCAGCTCGACAGGGGTAGGGGCCAACGTCCTGACTTTC. Translating gives CASSSTGVGANVLTF. V is TRBV5-1 and J is TRBJ2-6; TRBD1 matches at 8 bases. V was pared by 3 bases and J by 4 bases, with 3 bases of the junction left unmatched. Germline CDR1 SGHRS, CDR2 YFSETQ. The CDR3 extends over 15 amino acids.

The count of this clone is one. This chain's CDR3 is CASRPNGGTDTQYF. The CDR3 DNA reads as TGCGCCAGCAGGCCCAACGGGGGCACAGATACGCAGTATTTT. The V and J genes are TRBV5-1 and TRBJ2-3; the D gene is possibly TRBD2 (5 bases). The CDR3 sequence is 14 residues long. Germline V CDR1 and CDR2: SGHRS, YFSETQ. Trimming removed 5 bases at V and 1 base at J, with 11 bases between.

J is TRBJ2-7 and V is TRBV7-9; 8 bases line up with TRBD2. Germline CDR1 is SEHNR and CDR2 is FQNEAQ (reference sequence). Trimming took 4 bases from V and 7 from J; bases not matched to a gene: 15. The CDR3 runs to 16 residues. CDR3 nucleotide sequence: TGTGCCAGCAGCTCCTCCGGGAGCGGGAGCCCCGTGGAGCAGTACTTC. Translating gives CASSSSGSGSPVEQYF.

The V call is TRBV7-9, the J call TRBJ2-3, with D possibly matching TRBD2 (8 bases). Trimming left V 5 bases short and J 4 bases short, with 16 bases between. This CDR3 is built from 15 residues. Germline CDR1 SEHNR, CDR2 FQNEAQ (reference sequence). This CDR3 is CASSPRQGLADTQYF. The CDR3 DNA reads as TGTGCCAGCAGCCCCCGACAGGGACTAGCAGATACGCAGTATTTT.

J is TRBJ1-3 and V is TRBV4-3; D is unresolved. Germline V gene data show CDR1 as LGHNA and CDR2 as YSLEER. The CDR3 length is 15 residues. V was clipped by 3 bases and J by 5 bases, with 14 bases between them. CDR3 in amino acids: CASSQYRGVRNTIYF. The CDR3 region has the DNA TGCGCCAGCAGCCAGTACCGCGGGGTTAGAAACACCATATATTTT.